Sequencing of this T cell receptor (beta chain) was carried out in a study of cytomegalovirus exposure and HLA in healthy donors. The V gene end was trimmed by 5 bases and the J gene end by 7 bases; junction bases not matched to a gene: 11. This CDR3 is 16 amino acids long. Germline CDR1 reads SGHDN; CDR2 reads FVKESK. In the PCR, 60 Vbeta and 13 Jbeta primers were used. Generated by immunoSEQ multiplex PCR, the TCRdb table keeps only in-frame clones and is missing some. The repertoire consists of 90,000 to 140,000 clones, with 70% to 80% occurring once and the leading ten covering 1.3%. Samples came from healthy bone marrow donors.

This chain joins TRBV14 and TRBJ2-4; 10 bases are shared with TRBD2. Source material: PBMCs. The clonotype comes from a man aged 35 to 55 in good health and CMV-seronegative. The CDR3 DNA reads TGTGCCAGCAGCAAGGGGACAGCGGGGGGGTTGAACATTCAGTACTTC. Translating it yields CASSKGTAGGLNIQYF.